These 22 T cell receptor beta chains were sequenced from one sample in a study of cytomegalovirus exposure and HLA in healthy donors. The PCR ran on 60 Vbeta and 13 Jbeta primers. Only in-frame clones appear in the TCRdb table, and some are missing; sequencing was by immunoSEQ multiplex PCR. The sample has 90,000 to 150,000 clones, more than 75% seen once. Sequenced material: PBMCs. The receptor set was obtained from a middle-aged woman in good health and CMV-seropositive.

The V and J genes are TRBV9 and TRBJ1-2; TRBD1 agrees at 7 bases. Germline loops: CDR1 SGDLS, CDR2 YYNGEE. There are 15 residues in the CDR3. The V segment lost 3 bases and the J segment 5 bases; nucleotides outside the gene matches: 10. The CDR3 coding sequence is TGTGCCAGCAGCGCACGACAGGGTGGTAGGTATGGCTACACCTTC. Protein: CASSARQGGRYGYTF.

The chain uses TRBV11-2 and TRBJ1-4; D remains unclear. This CDR3 spans 14 amino acids. The V gene's germline CDR1 is SGHAT and CDR2 FQNNGV. Trimming left V 1 base short and J 4 bases short, with 7 bases between. The CDR3 sequence is CASSLGSNNEKLFF. The CDR3, as DNA: TGTGCCAGCAGCTTAGGCTCTAATAATGAAAAACTGTTTTTT.

V is TRBV15 and J is TRBJ2-2; D is perhaps TRBD1 (6 bases). V lost 0 bases and J 0 bases, leaving 8 bases between the germline ends. The CDR3 has 16 residues. Germline loops: CDR1 LNHNV, CDR2 YYDKDF (reference sequence). The CDR3 nucleotides read TGTGCCACCAGCAGAGACAGGGGAGCGAACACCGGGGAGCTGTTTTTT. It translates to CATSRDRGANTGELFF.

CDR3 amino acids: CASSLAGGTGIFEQYF. As DNA, the CDR3 is TGTGCCAGCAGCTTGGCCGGGGGGACAGGGATTTTCGAGCAGTACTTC. The chain links TRBV5-4 to TRBJ2-7; TRBD1 agrees at 9 bases. With V trimmed by 0 bases and J by 6 bases, 10 bases remained unmatched. The CDR3 is made up of 16 amino acids. Germline V lookup: CDR1 SGHNT, CDR2 YYREEE (reference sequence). The complete variable domain, with remaining parts taken from reference TRBV5-4 and TRBJ2-7, reads ETGVTQSPTHLIKTRGQQVTLRCSSQSGHNTVSWYQQALGQGPQFIFQYYREEENGRGNFPPRFSGLQFPNYSSELNVNALELDDSALYLCASSLAGGTGIFEQYFGPGTRLTVT.

The genes are TRBV10-3 and TRBJ2-3, with D uncertain. The CDR3 runs to 12 residues. Germline assignment: CDR1 ENHRY and CDR2 SYGVKD. V was clipped by 10 bases and J by 0 bases, with 8 bases between them. The CDR3 reads CATGLSTDTQYF. CDR3 sequence (DNA): TGTGCCACCGGGTTGAGCACAGATACGCAGTATTTT.

The chain links TRBV29-1 to TRBJ2-7; weak D call: TRBD1 (5 bases). The CDR3 is made up of 8 amino acids. Germline V CDR1 and CDR2: SQVTM, ANQGSEA. CDR3 region: CTQGEQYF. DNA of the CDR3: TGCACCCAGGGAGAGCAGTACTTC.

A few counts support this clone. V is TRBV5-1 and J is TRBJ1-4; D call uncertain. Trimming took 0 bases from V and 5 from J, leaving 11 bases between them. Looked up from germline, CDR1 is SGHRS and CDR2 is YFSETQ. The CDR3 totals 15 residues. The CDR3 protein is CASSLDGQKNEKLFF. The DNA of the CDR3 is TGCGCCAGCAGCTTGGATGGGCAGAAAAATGAAAAACTGTTTTTT. The whole variable domain, filled in from reference TRBV5-1 and TRBJ1-4, reads KAGVTQTPRYLIKTRGQQVTLSCSPISGHRSVSWYQQTPGQGLQFLFEYFSETQRNKGNFPGRFSGRQFSNSRSEMNVSTLELGDSALYLCASSLDGQKNEKLFFGSGTQLSVL.

For the CDR3, the DNA is TGTGCCAGCAGCTTAGTTAGGCAGGGCAGGCATGGCTACACCTTC. Encoded protein: CASSLVRQGRHGYTF. The rearrangement links TRBV7-2 to TRBJ1-2; a weak D match, TRBD1 (5 bases). The CDR3 is made up of 15 amino acids. Germline CDR1 and CDR2: SGHTA and FQGNSA. With 1 base removed from V and 6 bases from J, the gap between germline ends came to 15 bases.

The V and J genes are TRBV7-2 and TRBJ2-5, with 10 positions matching TRBD2. The end of the DNA aligns better with TRBJ2-7, so the J call may be wrong. Germline loops: CDR1 SGHTA, CDR2 FQGNSA. The CDR3 spans 16 residues. The CDR3 protein is CASSLLAGALGYEQYF. CDR3 DNA sequence: TGTGCCAGCAGCTTACTAGCGGGGGCGCTCGGCTACGAGCAGTACTTC.

This clone was seen more than once but under ten times. J is TRBJ1-5 and V is TRBV25-1, with 7 bases identical to TRBD1. The germline CDR1 and CDR2 sequences are MGHDK and SYGVNS. There are 14 residues in the CDR3. Losses at the gene ends were 4 bases for V and 5 bases for J; bases not matched to a gene: 5. CDR3 loop: CASSGRQGDQPQHF. As DNA, the CDR3 is TGTGCCAGCAGTGGACGACAGGGAGATCAGCCCCAGCATTTT.

This clone was counted only a few times. The chain carries TRBV7-8 and TRBJ1-2; D unresolved. Trimming cost V 0 bases and J 5 bases, with 7 bases left between them. Germline V gives CDR1 SGHVS, CDR2 FQNEAQ. CDR3 length: 13 amino acids. The CDR3 loop is CASSLAGSYGYTF. CDR3 DNA sequence: TGTGCCAGCAGCTTAGCGGGGAGTTATGGCTACACCTTC.

The chain is built from TRBV30 and TRBJ2-7; 7 bases map to TRBD1. Germline V gene sequence: CDR1 GTSNPN, CDR2 SVGIG (reference sequence). The CDR3 runs to 13 residues. V gave up 6 bases and J gave up 3 bases; unmatched junction bases: 8. This CDR3 is CACDRAYYYEQYF. The CDR3 DNA reads as TGTGCCTGTGACAGGGCCTATTACTACGAGCAGTACTTC. The variable domain in full, completed from reference TRBV30 and TRBJ2-7, reads SQTIHQWPATLVQPVGSPLSLECTVEGTSNPNLYWYRQAAGRGLQLLFYSVGIGQISSEVPQNLSASRPQDRQFILSSKKLLLSDSGFYLCACDRAYYYEQYFGPGTRLTVT.

V gene TRBV11-2 combines with J gene TRBJ2-1, with 9 bases fitting TRBD1. The CDR3 contains 15 residues. The germline V gene encodes CDR1 SGHAT and CDR2 FQNNGV. After removal of 8 bases from V and 0 bases from J, the junction contained 5 bases not matched to a gene. DNA for the CDR3: TGTGCCAGCTGCCAGGACAGGGGCTCCTACAATGAGCAGTTCTTC. Protein product: CASCQDRGSYNEQFF.

J is TRBJ2-1 and V is TRBV2, with D possibly being TRBD1 (6 bases). V shed 7 bases and J shed 4 bases, with 11 bases lying between them. The CDR3 contains 13 residues. Per the germline V gene, CDR1 is SNHLY and CDR2 is FYNNEI. In DNA form, the CDR3 reads TGTGCCAGCATCGAACAGGGATACAATGAGCAGTTCTTC. Amino acids: CASIEQGYNEQFF.

The chain joins TRBV10-3 to TRBJ1-1; 7 bases line up with TRBD1. The ends lost 10 bases at V and 1 base at J; junction bases unmatched: 9. Germline V gives CDR1 ENHRY, CDR2 SYGVKD. The CDR3 has 14 amino acids. As DNA, the CDR3 is TGTGCCACGATTCCGCAGGGGGGGAACACTGAAGCTTTCTTT. Translation gives CATIPQGGNTEAFF.

The chain links TRBV7-9 to TRBJ2-1, with TRBD2 identical over 7 bases. The CDR3 length is 13 residues. V lost 10 bases to trimming and J lost 0 bases; unmatched junction nucleotides: 3. CDR1 is SEHNR, CDR2 FQNEAQ, per germline (reference sequence). In nucleotides, the CDR3 is TGTGCCACAAGGGAGGGCTCCTACAATGAGCAGTTCTTC. Translating it yields CATREGSYNEQFF.

The V gene is TRBV5-4, the J gene TRBJ1-1; 12 bases match TRBD1. CDR1 is SGHNT and CDR2 is YYREEE in the germline V gene (reference sequence). The ends lost 4 bases at V and 3 bases at J; junction bases unmatched: 7. The CDR3 is 16 residues long. The CDR3 DNA is TGTGCCAGCAGCACCCGGGACAGGGGGCTATACACTGAAGCTTTCTTT. Its protein product is CASSTRDRGLYTEAFF.

The V gene is TRBV5-1, the J gene TRBJ2-5, with 7 bases aligning to TRBD2. From germline, CDR1 is SGHRS and CDR2 YFSETQ. J lost 5 bases, V lost 4 bases, and 5 bases had no gene match. This CDR3 is built from 13 residues. The CDR3 reads CASSRPGGETQYF. DNA of the CDR3: TGCGCCAGCAGCAGGCCCGGGGGGGAGACCCAGTACTTC.

This clone qualifies as medium-sized (0.01 to 0.1%). V is TRBV10-3 and J is TRBJ1-5; unclear D gene. Germline-derived CDR1 and CDR2 are ENHRY and SYGVKD. This CDR3 has 13 residues. V lost 2 bases and J 6 bases, leaving 8 bases between the germline ends. The CDR3 DNA sequence: TGTGCCATCAGTGAGGTGGGCTTTCAGCCCCAGCATTTT. It is translated as CAISEVGFQPQHF.

V usage is TRBV27 and J usage is TRBJ1-6; maybe TRBD1 (5 bases). Germline loops: CDR1 MNHEY, CDR2 SMNVEV (reference sequence). Trimming removed 7 bases at V and 7 bases at J, with 17 bases between. This CDR3 has 15 residues. CDR3 residues: CASNGGIGKNSPLHF. In nucleotides, the CDR3 is TGTGCCAGCAATGGGGGGATTGGGAAAAATTCACCCCTCCACTTT.

V gene TRBV30 combines with J gene TRBJ2-2; D possibly corresponds to TRBD1 (6 bases). The germline V gene has CDR1 GTSNPN and CDR2 SVGIG (reference sequence). This CDR3 comprises 13 residues. V lost 3 bases to trimming and J lost 5 bases, with 10 bases between them. CDR3 sequence reads: CAWRPQGTGELFF. CDR3 coding DNA: TGTGCCTGGAGACCACAGGGTACCGGGGAGCTGTTTTTT.

The chain links TRBV11-3 to TRBJ2-5, with TRBD2 identical over 16 bases. The CDR3 sequence is 17 residues long. Germline CDR1 is SGHNT and CDR2 is YENEEA. The V gene end was trimmed by 5 bases and the J gene end by 5 bases; junction bases not matched to a gene: 8. The CDR3 loop reads CASSRGTSGGAAETQYF. CDR3 nucleotides: TGTGCCAGCAGCCGGGGGACTAGCGGGGGGGCCGCGGAGACCCAGTACTTC.